The sequence of this T cell receptor (beta chain) was determined in a study of technical replicates of blood from a handful of donors. Germline V gene sequence: CDR1 SGHRS, CDR2 YFSETQ. CDR3 size: 15 residues. Trimming removed 6 bases from V and 2 bases from J, with 18 bases in between. Clones were read by immunoSEQ multiplex PCR, and TCRdb kept only the in-frame ones, dropping some. The sample carries about 60,000 clones, 85% to 95% recorded once. This chain uses TRBV5-1 with TRBJ2-7; possible D gene TRBD2, 6 bases. This receptor was identified in a human donor in good health. Some clones in this sample may be carry-over from other donors' samples. The sample comprised PBMCs. DNA of the CDR3: TGCGCCAGCAACGTCGGAGCGGGTCTGGCCTACGAGCAGTACTTC. Its translation: CASNVGAGLAYEQYF.